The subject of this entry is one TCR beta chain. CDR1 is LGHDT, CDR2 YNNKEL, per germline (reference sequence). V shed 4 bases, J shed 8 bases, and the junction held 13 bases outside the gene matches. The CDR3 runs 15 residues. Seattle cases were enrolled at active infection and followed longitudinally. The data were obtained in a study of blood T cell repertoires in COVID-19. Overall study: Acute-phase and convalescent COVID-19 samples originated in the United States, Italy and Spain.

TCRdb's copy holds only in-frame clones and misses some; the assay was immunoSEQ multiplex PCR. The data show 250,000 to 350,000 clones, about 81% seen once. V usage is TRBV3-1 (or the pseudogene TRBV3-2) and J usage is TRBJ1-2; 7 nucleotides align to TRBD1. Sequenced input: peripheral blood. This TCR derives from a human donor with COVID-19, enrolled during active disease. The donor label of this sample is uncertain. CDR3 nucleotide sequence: TGTGCCAGCAGCCCCCGGAGAGACAGGGTGTTCGGCTACACCTTC. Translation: CASSPRRDRVFGYTF.